This T cell receptor beta chain was recovered during a study of radiation and T cells in renal cell carcinoma. Study-wide context: Nephrectomy followed 15 Gy stereotactic body radiation by 4 weeks.

General study findings and limits: From baseline, blood top tumor clonotypes peaked at 2 weeks post-radiation.

Profiled with immunoSEQ multiplex PCR; TCRdb holds only in-frame clones, not every one. The sample yields 70,000 or so clones, 82% seen once. This clone has a handful of counts. No antigen is known for it. Stated time point: blood 2 weeks post-SBRT. Treatment: 15 Gy SBRT to primary tumor, nephrectomy 4 weeks later. After SBRT, blood was collected at 2 and 4 weeks, plus baseline. The source is a man aged 55 to 70 with renal cell carcinoma. The sample here was blood, taken from a patient whose treatment included radiotherapy and nephrectomy.

CDR3 sequence: CASSLPPPYEQYF. The CDR3 DNA follows: TGTGCCAGCAGCCTTCCCCCACCCTACGAGCAGTACTTC. The chain uses TRBV7-9 and TRBJ2-7; no clear D gene. CDR1 SEHNR and CDR2 FQNEAQ come from the germline V gene (reference sequence). The CDR3 is 13 amino acids. Trimming stripped 5 bases from V and 2 bases from J, with 10 bases between.